This T cell receptor (beta chain) was retrieved from a study of technical replicates of blood from a handful of donors (dated by TCRdb to about 2017). The library was prepared using the immunoSEQ multiplex PCR assay. TCRdb took this table from immuneACCESS and kept in-frame rearrangements with V and J called. Such tables lack part of the clones; where checked against another copy, unresolved V genes explain under half of the gap, and the rest is unexplained. The sample table lists about 75,000 clones, 91% of them with a count of one. Clones ranked in the top ten supply 0.37% of the sample. According to the germline V gene, CDR1 reads SGHRS and CDR2 reads YFSETQ. Trimming at the junction amounts to 3 bases on V and 1 base on J, and the germline ends lie 19 bases apart. The CDR3 sequence holds 17 residues, the cysteine and phenylalanine included. The read is trimmed to its CDR3 DNA, 51 bases read in frame from base 1.

To note about this clone: Its target antigen remains unknown. No base quality values were provided; no much bigger clone lies one nucleotide off.

The rearrangement joined TRBV5-1 to TRBJ1-1, and TRBD1 may be the D gene, going by 6 matching bases. Sequencing input: T cells isolated from PBMCs. The receptor comes from a human donor in good health. Some clones in this sample may be carry-over from other donors' samples. The DNA sequence is given as TGCGCCAGCAGCTCCTCCGGACAGACCCGAACGAACACTGAAGCTTTCTTT. Its protein product is CASSSSGQTRTNTEAFF.